This TCR beta chain was obtained from a study of blood T cell repertoires in COVID-19. In the study's own analysis: Using reference gene primer amplification, nucleated cell counts were estimated. Generated by immunoSEQ multiplex PCR, the TCRdb table keeps only in-frame clones and is missing some. The DNA was the basis for D and trimming; V, J and clone size are from that table. This sample has about 370,000 clones, with over 85% found just once. V lost 7 bases, J lost 1 base, and 4 bases stayed unmatched. Per germline, CDR1 SQVTM and CDR2 ANQGSEA. This CDR3 contains 13 residues. The rearrangement joins TRBV29-1 to TRBJ1-1; 9 bases are a match to TRBD1. The sample comprised PBMCs or T cells enriched from blood (not recorded which). The receptor was derived from a woman in her 30s who had recovered from COVID-19. Here the CDR3 reads CSGRTGANTEAFF. CDR3 bases: TGCAGCGGGCGGACAGGGGCGAACACTGAAGCTTTCTTT.